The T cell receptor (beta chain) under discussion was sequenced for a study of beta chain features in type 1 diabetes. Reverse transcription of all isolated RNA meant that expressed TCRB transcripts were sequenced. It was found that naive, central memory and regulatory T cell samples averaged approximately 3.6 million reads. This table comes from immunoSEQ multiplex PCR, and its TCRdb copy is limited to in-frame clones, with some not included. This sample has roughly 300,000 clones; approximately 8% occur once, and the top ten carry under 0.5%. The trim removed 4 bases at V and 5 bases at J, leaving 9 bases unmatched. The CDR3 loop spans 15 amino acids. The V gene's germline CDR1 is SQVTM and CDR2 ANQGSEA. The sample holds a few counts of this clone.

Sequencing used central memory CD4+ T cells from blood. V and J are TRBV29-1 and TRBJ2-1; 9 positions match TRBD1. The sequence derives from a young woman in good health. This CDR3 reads CSVGTGGRPNNEQFF. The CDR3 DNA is TGCAGCGTTGGTACAGGGGGCCGTCCAAACAATGAGCAGTTCTTC.